This T cell receptor (beta chain) was documented in a study of response to subunit inactivated influenza vaccine. V lost 2 bases to trimming and J lost 8 bases, with 15 bases between them. The CDR3 is 15 residues long. From germline, CDR1 is SEHNR and CDR2 FQNEAQ (reference sequence). TCRdb passed the RT-PCR reads through MiXCR, listing each CDR3 protein once. Of about 530,000 distinct CDR3 sequences listed, approximately 12% are singletons. The source is a man aged 45-65 years who received an inactivated influenza vaccine. The source material was PBMCs from blood, sampled on the day of vaccination. The gene calls are TRBV7-9 and TRBJ1-4, with D unresolved. CDR3 amino acids: CASSLYGAIGEKLFF. As DNA, the CDR3 is TGTGCCAGCAGCTTATACGGAGCTATAGGAGAAAAACTGTTTTTT. Full variable domain (rest looked up from reference TRBV7-9 and TRBJ1-4): DTGVSQNPRHKITKRGQNVTFRCDPISEHNRLYWYRQTLGQGPEFLTYFQNEAQLEKSRLLSDRFSAERPKGSFSTLEIQRTEQGDSAMYLCASSLYGAIGEKLFFGSGTQLSVL.